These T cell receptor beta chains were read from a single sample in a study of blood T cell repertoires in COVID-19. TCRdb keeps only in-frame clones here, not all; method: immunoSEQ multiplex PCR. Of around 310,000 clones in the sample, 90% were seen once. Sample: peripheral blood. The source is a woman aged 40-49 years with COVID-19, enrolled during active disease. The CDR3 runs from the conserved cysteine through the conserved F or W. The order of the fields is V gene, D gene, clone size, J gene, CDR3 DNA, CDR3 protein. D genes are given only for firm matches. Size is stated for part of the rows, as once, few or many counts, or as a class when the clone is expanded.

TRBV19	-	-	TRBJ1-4	TGTGCCAGTAGTATAACCAGGGATGAAAAACTGTTTTTT	CASSITRDEKLFF
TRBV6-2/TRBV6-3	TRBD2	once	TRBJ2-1	TGTGCCAGCAGTTATTTTGGGGCGGGGGTAGATGAGCAGTTCTTC	CASSYFGAGVDEQFF
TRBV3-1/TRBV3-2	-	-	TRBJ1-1	TGTGCCAGCAGCCAGCCGGGGGAGGCTTTCTTT	CASSQPGEAFF
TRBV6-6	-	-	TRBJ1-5	TGTGCCAGCAGTTCCCATAGGGAGAGTAGCAATCAGCCCCAGCATTTT	CASSSHRESSNQPQHF
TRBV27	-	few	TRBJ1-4	TGTGCCAGCAGTAAGGGGCCGGGTGAAAAACTGTTTTTT	CASSKGPGEKLFF
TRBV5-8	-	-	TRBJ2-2	TGTGCCAGCAGCTTGGCTATCACCGGGGAGCTGTTTTTT	CASSLAITGELFF
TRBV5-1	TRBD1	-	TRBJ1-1	TGCGCCAGCAGCGGGGACAGGGGGACCTTGAACACTGAAGCTTTCTTT	CASSGDRGTLNTEAFF
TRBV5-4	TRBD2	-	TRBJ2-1	TGTGCCAGCAGCTGGGGGGGACCCAATGAGCAGTTCTTC	CASSWGGPNEQFF
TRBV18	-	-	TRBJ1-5	TGTGCCAGCTCCCCCCAGGATCAGCCCCAGCATTTT	CASSPQDQPQHF
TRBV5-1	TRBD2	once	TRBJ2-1	TGCGCCAGCAGCCTTGCAATCCCGACTAGCCCCGGTGCTAAGTTCTTC	CASSLAIPTSPGAKFF
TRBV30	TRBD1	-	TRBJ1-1	TGTGCCTGGAGTGTTGGGGACAGGGGCGAAGTTTACACTGAAGCTTTCTTT	CAWSVGDRGEVYTEAFF
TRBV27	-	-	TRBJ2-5	TGTGCCAGCAGTTTGAGGGTACAAGAGACCCAGTACTTC	CASSLRVQETQYF
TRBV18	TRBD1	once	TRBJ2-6	TGTGCCAGCTCACCGCGGGACAGGGTTATAGCTGGGGCCAACGTCCTGACTTTC	CASSPRDRVIAGANVLTF
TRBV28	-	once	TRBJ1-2	TGTGCCAGCAGTTTAGGGCAGGGGCGAAACTATGGCTACACCTTC	CASSLGQGRNYGYTF
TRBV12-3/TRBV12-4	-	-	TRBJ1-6	TGTGCCAGCAGTTTGGGAGGGAATTCACCCCTCCACTTT	CASSLGGNSPLHF
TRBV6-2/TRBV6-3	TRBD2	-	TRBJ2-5	TGTGCCAGCAGTTACGTACTCGGGGGGGAGACCCAGTACTTC	CASSYVLGGETQYF
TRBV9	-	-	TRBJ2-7	TGTGCCAGCAGCGTAGGATACAGGGAGACTACCTACGAGCAGTACTTC	CASSVGYRETTYEQYF
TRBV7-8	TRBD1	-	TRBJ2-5	TGTGCCAGCAGCGCGGGACAGGGAGACGGGGAGACCCAGTACTTC	CASSAGQGDGETQYF
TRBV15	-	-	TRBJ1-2	TGTGCCACCAGCAGAGATTTTACACAGCCCCTTTATGGCTACACCTTC	CATSRDFTQPLYGYTF
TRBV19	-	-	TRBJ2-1	TGTGCCAGTAGCAGGGGAGGGTGGTTCTTC	CASSRGGWFF
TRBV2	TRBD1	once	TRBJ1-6	TGTGCCAGCGGGGAGGAGGGACAGCTTTATTCACCCCTCCACTTT	CASGEEGQLYSPLHF
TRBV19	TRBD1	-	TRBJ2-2	TGTGCCAGTAGCCCCCAGGGGGCGGCAAGGACCGGGGAGCTGTTTTTT	CASSPQGAARTGELFF
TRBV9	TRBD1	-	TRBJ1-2	TGTGCCAGCAGTGATAGACAGGGGGTTGGAGGCTACACCTTC	CASSDRQGVGGYTF
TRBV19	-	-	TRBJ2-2	TGTGCCAGTAGTATCCCCTCTGCGGGAAACACCGGGGAGCTGTTTTTT	CASSIPSAGNTGELFF
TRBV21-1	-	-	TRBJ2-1	TGTGCCAGCAGCAAAAAGCATCGACTAGCGGGAGAGAGGTCCTACAATGAGCAGTTCTTC	CASSKKHRLAGERSYNEQFF
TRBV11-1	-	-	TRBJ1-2	TGTGCCAGCAGCTCATATAAAGGGGGCTATGGCTACACCTTC	CASSSYKGGYGYTF
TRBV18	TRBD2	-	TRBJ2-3	TGTGCCAGCTCACCCCTTCGGACTAGCGGGTCAGATTTGGCGCAGTATTTT	CASSPLRTSGSDLAQYF